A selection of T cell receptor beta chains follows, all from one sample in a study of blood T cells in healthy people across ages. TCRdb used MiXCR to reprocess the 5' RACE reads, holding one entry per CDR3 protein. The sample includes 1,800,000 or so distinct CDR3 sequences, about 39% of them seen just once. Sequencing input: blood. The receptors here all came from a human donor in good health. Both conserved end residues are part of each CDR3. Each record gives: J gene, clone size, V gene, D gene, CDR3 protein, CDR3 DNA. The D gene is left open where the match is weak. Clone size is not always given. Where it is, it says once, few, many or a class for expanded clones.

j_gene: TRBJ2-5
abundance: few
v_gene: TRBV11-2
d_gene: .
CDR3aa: CASSPQPDASETQYF
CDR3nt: TGTGCCAGCAGCCCGCAGCCAGACGCCTCGGAGACCCAGTACTTC

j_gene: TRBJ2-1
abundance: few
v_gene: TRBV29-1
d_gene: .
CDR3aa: CSVEIGAADNEQFF
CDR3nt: TGCAGCGTTGAAATCGGGGCCGCGGACAATGAGCAGTTCTTC

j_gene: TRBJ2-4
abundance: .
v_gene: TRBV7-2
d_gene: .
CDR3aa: CASSLDLGPPGIQYF
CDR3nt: TGTGCCAGCAGCTTAGATTTGGGACCCCCGGGCATTCAGTACTTC

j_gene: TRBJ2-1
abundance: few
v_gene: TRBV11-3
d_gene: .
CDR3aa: CASSFGRVSYNEQFF
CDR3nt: TGTGCCAGCAGCTTCGGCAGGGTGTCCTACAATGAGCAGTTCTTC

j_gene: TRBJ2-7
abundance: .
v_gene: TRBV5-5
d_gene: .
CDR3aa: CASSLEPWVEQYF
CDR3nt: TGTGCCAGCAGCTTGGAACCGTGGGTCGAGCAGTACTTC

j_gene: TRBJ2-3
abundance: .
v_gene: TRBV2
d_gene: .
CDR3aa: CASSEGGADTQYF
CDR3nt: TGTGCCAGCAGTGAAGGGGGCGCAGATACGCAGTATTTT

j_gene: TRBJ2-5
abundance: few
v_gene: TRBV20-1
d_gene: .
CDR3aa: CSARGGQHIGTQYF
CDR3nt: TGCAGTGCTAGAGGGGGGCAGCACATTGGGACCCAGTACTTC

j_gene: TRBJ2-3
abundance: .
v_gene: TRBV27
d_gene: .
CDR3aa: CASSPSPVGSPLTDTQYF
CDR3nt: TGTGCCAGCAGTCCTAGCCCGGTGGGTAGCCCCCTCACAGATACGCAGTATTTT

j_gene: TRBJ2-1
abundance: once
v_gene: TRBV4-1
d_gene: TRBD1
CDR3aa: CASSLPWDREDYNEQFF
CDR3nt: TGCGCCAGCAGCCTTCCCTGGGACAGGGAGGACTACAATGAGCAGTTCTTC

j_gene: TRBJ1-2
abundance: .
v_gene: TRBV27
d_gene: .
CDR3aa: CASSFRDSAGGYTF
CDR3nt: TGTGCCAGCAGTTTCCGCGACAGCGCAGGTGGCTACACCTTC

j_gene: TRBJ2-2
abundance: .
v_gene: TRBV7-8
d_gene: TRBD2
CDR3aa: CASSHAGGTSNTGELFF
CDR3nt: TGTGCCAGCAGCCATGCGGGGGGGACTTCGAACACCGGGGAGCTGTTTTTT

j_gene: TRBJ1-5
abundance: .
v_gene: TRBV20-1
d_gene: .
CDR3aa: CSARVQFNQPQHF
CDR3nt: TGCAGTGCTAGGGTCCAGTTTAATCAGCCCCAGCATTTT

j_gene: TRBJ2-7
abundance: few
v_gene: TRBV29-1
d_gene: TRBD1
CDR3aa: CSVEASGTGLTYEQYF
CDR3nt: TGCAGCGTTGAAGCCTCCGGGACAGGGCTAACCTACGAGCAGTACTTC

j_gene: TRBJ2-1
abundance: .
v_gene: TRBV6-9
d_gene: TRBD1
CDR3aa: CASVPGQGAYNEQFF
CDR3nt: TGTGCCAGCGTACCGGGACAGGGGGCGTACAATGAGCAGTTCTTC

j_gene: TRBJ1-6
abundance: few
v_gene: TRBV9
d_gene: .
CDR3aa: CASSPRTAPNSPLHF
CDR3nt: TGTGCCAGCAGCCCGCGGACAGCGCCGAATTCACCCCTCCACTTT

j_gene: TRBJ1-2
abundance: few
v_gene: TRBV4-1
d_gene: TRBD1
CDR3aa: CASSQGGQEDGYTF
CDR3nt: TGCGCCAGCAGCCAAGGGGGACAGGAGGATGGCTACACCTTC

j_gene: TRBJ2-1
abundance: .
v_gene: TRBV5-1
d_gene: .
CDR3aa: CASSLIVLGDEQFF
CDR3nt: TGCGCCAGCAGCTTGATCGTTCTAGGGGATGAGCAGTTCTTC

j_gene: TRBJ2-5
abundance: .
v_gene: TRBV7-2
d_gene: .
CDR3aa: CASSARDFQETQYF
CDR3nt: TGTGCCAGCAGCGCCCGGGACTTCCAAGAGACCCAGTACTTC

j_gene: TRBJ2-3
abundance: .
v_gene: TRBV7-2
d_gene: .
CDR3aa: CASSLVHQDTDTQYF
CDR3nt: TGTGCCAGCAGCTTAGTCCACCAAGACACAGATACGCAGTATTTT

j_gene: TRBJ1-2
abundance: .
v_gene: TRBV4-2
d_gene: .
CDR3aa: CASSQPGTDYGYTF
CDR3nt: TGTGCCAGCAGCCAACCCGGGACGGACTATGGCTACACCTTC

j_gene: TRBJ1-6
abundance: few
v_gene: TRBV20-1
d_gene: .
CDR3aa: CSASPQGSNSPLHF
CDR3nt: TGCAGTGCTAGTCCTCAGGGGAGTAATTCACCCCTCCACTTT

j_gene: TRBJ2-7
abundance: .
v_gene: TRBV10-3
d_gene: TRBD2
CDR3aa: CAISESKASGLGSYEQYF
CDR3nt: TGTGCCATCAGTGAGTCGAAGGCTAGCGGGTTAGGCTCCTACGAGCAGTACTTC

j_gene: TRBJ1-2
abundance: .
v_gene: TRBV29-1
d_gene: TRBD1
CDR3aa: CSAFTTGAGGYTF
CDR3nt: TGCAGCGCATTTACTACAGGGGCAGGTGGCTACACCTTC

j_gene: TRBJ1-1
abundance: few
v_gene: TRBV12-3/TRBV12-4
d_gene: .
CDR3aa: CASRSSSLNTEAFF
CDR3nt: TGTGCCAGCAGATCATCTTCCCTGAACACTGAAGCTTTCTTT

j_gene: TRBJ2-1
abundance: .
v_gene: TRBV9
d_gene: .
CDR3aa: CASSPHLGQPYNEQFF
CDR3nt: TGTGCCAGCAGCCCCCATTTAGGACAGCCCTACAATGAGCAGTTCTTC

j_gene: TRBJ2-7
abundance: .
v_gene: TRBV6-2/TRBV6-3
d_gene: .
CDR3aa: CASSASAYEQYF
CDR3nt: TGTGCCAGCAGTGCCAGCGCCTACGAGCAGTACTTC

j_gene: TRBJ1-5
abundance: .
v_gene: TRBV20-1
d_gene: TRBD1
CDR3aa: CSASKTGTGAQPQHF
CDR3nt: TGCAGTGCTTCCAAGACCGGGACAGGGGCTCAGCCCCAGCATTTT

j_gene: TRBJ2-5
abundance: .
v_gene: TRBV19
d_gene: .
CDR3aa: CATRSYETQYF
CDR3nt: TGTGCCACCCGGTCCTACGAGACCCAGTACTTC

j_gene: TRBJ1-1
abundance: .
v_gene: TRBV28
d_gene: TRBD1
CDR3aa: CATRSRGTGVYRNEAFF
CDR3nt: TGTGCCACCAGATCTCGGGGGACAGGGGTTTATAGAAATGAAGCTTTCTTT

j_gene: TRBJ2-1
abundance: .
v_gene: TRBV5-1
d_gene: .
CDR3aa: CASRVADRVEQFF
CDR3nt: TGCGCCAGCAGGGTTGCAGATCGTGTGGAGCAGTTCTTC

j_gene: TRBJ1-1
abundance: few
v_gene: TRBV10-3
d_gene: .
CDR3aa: CAIKPTENTEAFF
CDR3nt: TGTGCCATCAAACCGACAGAGAACACTGAAGCTTTCTTT

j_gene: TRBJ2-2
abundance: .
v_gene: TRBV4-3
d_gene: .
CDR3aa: CASSKTYGGGQTGELFF
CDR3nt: TGCGCCAGCAGCAAGACCTACGGTGGAGGGCAGACCGGGGAGCTGTTTTTT

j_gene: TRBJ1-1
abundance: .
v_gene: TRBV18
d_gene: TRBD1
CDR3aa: CASSQGTGPMNTEAFF
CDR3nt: TGTGCCAGCTCACAGGGGACAGGGCCCATGAACACTGAAGCTTTCTTT

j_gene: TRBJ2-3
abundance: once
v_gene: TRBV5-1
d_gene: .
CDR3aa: CASSHEWRDQNTDTQYF
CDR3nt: TGCGCCAGCAGTCATGAGTGGAGGGACCAAAACACAGATACGCAGTATTTT

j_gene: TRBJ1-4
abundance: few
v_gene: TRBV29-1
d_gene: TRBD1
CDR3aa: CSVWDRLNEKLFF
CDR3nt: TGCAGCGTGTGGGACAGGCTTAATGAAAAACTGTTTTTT

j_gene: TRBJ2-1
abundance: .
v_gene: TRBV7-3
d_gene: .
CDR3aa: CASSLIGAGNPNEQFF
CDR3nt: TGTGCCAGCAGCTTAATAGGGGCGGGGAACCCCAATGAGCAGTTCTTC

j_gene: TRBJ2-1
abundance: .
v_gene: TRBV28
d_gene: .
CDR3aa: CASSSPQSPREFF
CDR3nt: TGTGCCAGCAGCTCCCCACAGTCCCCCAGGGAGTTCTTC

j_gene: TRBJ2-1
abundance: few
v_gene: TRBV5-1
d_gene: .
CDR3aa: CASSWLQGWGNEQFF
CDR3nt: TGCGCCAGCAGCTGGTTACAGGGTTGGGGCAATGAGCAGTTCTTC

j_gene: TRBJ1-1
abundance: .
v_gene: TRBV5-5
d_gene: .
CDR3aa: CASSLNEDAFF
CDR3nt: TGTGCCAGCAGCCTGAATGAGGATGCTTTCTTT

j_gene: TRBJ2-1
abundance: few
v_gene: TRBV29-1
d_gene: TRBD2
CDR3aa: CSVATSGASYNEQFF
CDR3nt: TGCAGCGTCGCGACTAGCGGGGCGTCCTACAATGAGCAGTTCTTC

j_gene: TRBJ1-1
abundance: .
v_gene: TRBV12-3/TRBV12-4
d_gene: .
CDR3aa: CASSFTSGGEEWGTEAFF
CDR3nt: TGTGCCAGCAGCTTTACCTCGGGGGGGGAAGAGTGGGGAACTGAAGCTTTCTTT

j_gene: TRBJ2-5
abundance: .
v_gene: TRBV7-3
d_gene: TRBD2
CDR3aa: CASSLTSGDYYNEQYF
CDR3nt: TGTGCCAGCAGCTTAACTAGCGGGGACTACTACAATGAGCAGTACTTC

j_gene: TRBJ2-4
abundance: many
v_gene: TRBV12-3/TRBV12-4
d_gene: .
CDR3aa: CASRNRKGQNIQYF
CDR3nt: TGTGCCAGCAGGAACAGGAAAGGGCAAAACATTCAGTACTTC

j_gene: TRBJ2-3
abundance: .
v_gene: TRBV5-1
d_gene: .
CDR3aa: CASSLNGARGGDTQYF
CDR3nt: TGCGCCAGCAGCTTGAATGGGGCTAGAGGGGGAGATACGCAGTATTTT

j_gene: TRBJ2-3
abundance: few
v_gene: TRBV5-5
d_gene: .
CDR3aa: CASSLGLVMDTQYF
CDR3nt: TGTGCCAGCAGCTTGGGGCTAGTGATGGATACGCAGTATTTT

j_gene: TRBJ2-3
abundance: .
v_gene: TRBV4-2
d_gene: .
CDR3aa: CASSQDSYASIQDTQYF
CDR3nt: TGTGCCAGCAGCCAAGATTCTTATGCTAGCATTCAAGATACGCAGTATTTT

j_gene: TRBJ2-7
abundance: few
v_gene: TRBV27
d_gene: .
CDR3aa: CASSSIPGSSVDYEQYF
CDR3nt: TGTGCCAGCAGTTCGATACCGGGCTCATCCGTCGATTACGAGCAGTACTTC

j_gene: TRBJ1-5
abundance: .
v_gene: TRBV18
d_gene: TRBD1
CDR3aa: CASSLDPGQGQPQHF
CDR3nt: TGTGCCAGCTCACTCGACCCGGGACAGGGGCAGCCCCAGCATTTT

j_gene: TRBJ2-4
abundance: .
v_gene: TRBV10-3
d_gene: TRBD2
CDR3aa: CAISESLAGDLQYF
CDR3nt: TGTGCCATCAGTGAGTCTTTAGCGGGGGACCTCCAGTACTTC

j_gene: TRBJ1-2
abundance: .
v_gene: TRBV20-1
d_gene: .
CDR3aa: CSASPGPARLNYGYTF
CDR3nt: TGCAGTGCGTCACCGGGACCCGCAAGACTAAACTATGGCTACACCTTC

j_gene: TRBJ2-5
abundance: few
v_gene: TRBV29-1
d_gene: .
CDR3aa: CSVGLSEGKETQYF
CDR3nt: TGCAGCGTTGGGTTAAGTGAGGGAAAGGAGACCCAGTACTTC

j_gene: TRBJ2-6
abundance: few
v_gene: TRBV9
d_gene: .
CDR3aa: CASSRQGGMGANVLTF
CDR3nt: TGTGCCAGCAGCCGGCAGGGGGGGATGGGGGCCAACGTCCTGACTTTC

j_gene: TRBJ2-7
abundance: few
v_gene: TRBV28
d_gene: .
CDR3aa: CASSLVGAFYEQYF
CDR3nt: TGTGCCAGCAGTTTGGTAGGGGCGTTTTACGAGCAGTACTTC

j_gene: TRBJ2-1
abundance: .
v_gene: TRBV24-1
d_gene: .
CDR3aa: CATSDLVSSSEQIF
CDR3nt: TGTGCCACCAGTGATTTGGTATCCTCCAGTGAGCAGATCTTC

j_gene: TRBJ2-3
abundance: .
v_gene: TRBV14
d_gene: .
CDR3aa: CASSQESFRTMSTDTQYF
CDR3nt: TGTGCCAGCAGCCAAGAATCGTTTAGGACAATGAGCACAGATACGCAGTATTTT